The present TCR beta chain was sequenced within a study of T cell changes during pregnancy in multiple sclerosis. Some clones are missing from TCRdb's copy, which holds only in-frame ones; the method was immunoSEQ multiplex PCR. This sample yields 39,000 or so clones, of which around 93% are seen a single time; roughly 8.1% belongs to the top ten. The CDR3 has 18 amino acids. Germline values: CDR1 MNHEY, CDR2 SMNVEV (reference sequence). V was cut by 0 bases and J by 2 bases, with 20 bases left in between. Sequences were derived from CD8+ T cells from peripheral blood mononuclear cells, sampled in the third trimester of pregnancy. This receptor was obtained from a female donor with multiple sclerosis, enrolled in a pregnancy study. V gene TRBV27 combines with J gene TRBJ2-7; weak D call: TRBD1 (5 bases). The CDR3 region is CASSLSALRAPEPYEQYF. The CDR3 nucleotides read TGTGCCAGCAGTTTATCGGCCCTCAGGGCCCCGGAGCCCTACGAGCAGTACTTC.